This T cell receptor (beta chain) comes out of a study of CD8 T cells in Susac syndrome. Reverse transcription of roughly 0.45 to 1 ug RNA used random hexamers. TCR beta CDR3 was amplified by immunoSEQ multiplex PCR. This amplification extended across 54 Vbeta and 13 Jbeta segments. TCRdb redid the calling of the immunoSEQ multiplex PCR reads with MiXCR, one entry per CDR3 protein. The sample gives approximately 180,000 distinct CDR3 sequences, nearly 97% of which show up once; about 0.093% is in the top ten. Sequencing targeted TCR beta in blood CD8+ and CD4+ T cells. Each multiple sclerosis control was a treatment-naive patient with relapsing-remitting disease that was either stable or active. It was negative isolation that provided the CD8+ and CD4+ T cells, whereas TEMRA cells were enriched by FACS. This receptor was identified in a human donor with multiple sclerosis. Sequenced material: CD4+ T cells from PBMCs.

The CDR3 sequence: CAWNWGGQYF. Here the CDR3 DNA reads TGTGCCTGGAACTGGGGAGGGCAGTATTTT. This rearrangement joins TRBV30 to TRBJ2-3; the D gene is possibly TRBD2 (6 bases). V was cut by 4 bases and J by 11 bases, with 10 bases left in between. The CDR3 has 10 amino acids. The germline CDR1 and CDR2 sequences are GTSNPN and SVGIG (reference sequence).